This paragraph covers one T cell receptor (beta chain) sequence. The CDR3 is 14 amino acids. Per the germline V gene, CDR1 is SGHTA and CDR2 is FQGNSA. The J segment lost 2 bases and the V segment lost 6 bases, leaving 4 bases of the junction unmatched. This sample is drawn from a study of blood T cell repertoires in COVID-19. Overall study: Whether acute or convalescent, the COVID-19 samples came from the United States, Italy and Spain. PBMCs, B-cell-depleted T cells, or T cells were the source of the cDNA or gDNA that made up the material.

Original methodology: Amplifying reference gene primers gave estimates of nucleated cell counts. Sequenced by immunoSEQ multiplex PCR; TCRdb stores in-frame clones only, minus some. That table supplies the V and J calls and clone size; D and trimming were determined from the DNA. This sample has roughly 190,000 clones, with around 86% found just once. The sequenced sample consisted of peripheral blood. The V gene is TRBV7-2, the J gene TRBJ2-7; 10 bases line up with TRBD2. The source is a woman aged 40-49 years with acute or convalescent COVID-19. CDR3 region: CASRVSGGAYEQYF. In DNA, the CDR3 is TGTGCCAGCAGGGTGAGCGGGGGGGCCTACGAGCAGTACTTC.